The 9 T cell receptor beta chains presented below share a single source sample, sequenced in a study of neoadjuvant anti-PD-1 for oral cavity cancer. This table comes from immunoSEQ multiplex PCR, and its TCRdb copy is limited to in-frame clones, with some not included. The repertoire holds more than 12,000 clones, with under 40% as singletons. The time point was: after neoadjuvant nivolumab, at surgical resection. Source: tumor tissue, taken after nivolumab (anti-PD-1) treatment. These receptor sequences come from a person between 35 and 79 years old with oral cavity squamous cell carcinoma.

V is TRBV4-1 and J is TRBJ2-3, with unresolved D. The ends were cut back, 0 bases at V and 4 bases at J, with 14 bases in the middle. CDR1 is MGHRA, CDR2 YSYEKL, per germline. The CDR3 runs 16 residues. CDR3 sequence (DNA): TGCGCCAGCAGCCAAGATGGACGACCTTCCTCAGATACGCAGTATTTT. Translating it yields CASSQDGRPSSDTQYF.

The rearrangement uses TRBV28 and TRBJ2-1; TRBD2 is a possible D gene (7 bases). Trimming shortened V by 5 bases and J by 0 bases, and 20 bases separated the two germline ends. Germline CDR1 MDHEN, CDR2 SYDVKM. The CDR3 has 18 amino acids. CDR3 residues: CASSLPGGPTSSYNEQFF. The CDR3 bases are TGTGCCAGCAGTCTCCCCGGGGGGCCGACTAGCTCCTACAATGAGCAGTTCTTC.

The V call is TRBV10-3, the J call TRBJ2-7, with TRBD1 matching over 8 bases. The CDR3 extends over 11 amino acids. Germline-derived CDR1 and CDR2 are ENHRY and SYGVKD. V dropped 6 bases and J dropped 5; count of bases not matched to a gene: 0. CDR3: CAIRQGDEQYF. For the CDR3, the DNA is TGTGCCATCAGACAGGGGGACGAGCAGTACTTC.

As concerns this clone: Only one base separates this from a far larger clonotype, so it likely reflects a read error. This sequence joins TRBV5-8 and TRBJ2-7; the D is unclear. CDR1 and CDR2 from the germline V gene are SGHTS and YDEGEE. The CDR3 has 13 amino acids. The germline V and J ends were trimmed by 1 base and 0 bases, with 5 bases remaining between them. The CDR3: CASSLSSSYEQYF. The CDR3 DNA is TGTGCCAGCAGCTTGTCCAGCTCCTACGAGCAGTACTTC.

CDR3: CASSQTRSGNTIYF. The CDR3 bases are TGTGCCAGCAGTCAGACAAGATCTGGAAACACCATATATTTT. The chain employs TRBV11-2 and TRBJ1-3; D call uncertain. Germline V gene lookup returns CDR1 SGHAT and CDR2 FQNNGV. The CDR3 runs to 14 residues. The ends were cut back, 6 bases at V and 1 base at J, with 10 bases in the middle.

This chain uses TRBV6-1 with TRBJ2-7, with 11 bases aligning to TRBD1. Germline V gene sequence: CDR1 MNHNS, CDR2 SASEGT. V lost 4 bases and J lost 1; bases outside the gene matches: 6. The CDR3 spans 16 residues. DNA of the CDR3: TGTGCCAGCAGTGGACGGACAGGGGGCGTATCCTACGAGCAGTACTTC. Protein sequence: CASSGRTGGVSYEQYF.

The chain combines TRBV7-6 with TRBJ1-5, with D tentatively TRBD1 (5 bases). Trimming shortened V by 5 bases and J by 7 bases, and 15 bases separated the two germline ends. The CDR3 loop spans 14 amino acids. Germline values: CDR1 SGHVS, CDR2 FNYEAQ. The CDR3 sequence is CASSPRGPGQPQHF. CDR3 coding DNA: TGTGCCAGCAGCCCAAGGGGTCCGGGCCAGCCCCAGCATTTT.

This chain joins TRBV7-3 and TRBJ2-3; TRBD2 aligns across 9 bases. This CDR3 is built from 16 residues. Germline assignment: CDR1 SGHTA and CDR2 FQGTGA. Trimming took 5 bases from V and 2 from J; bases not matched to a gene: 8. The CDR3 reads CASSTLAGGATDTQYF. CDR3 nucleotide sequence: TGTGCCAGCAGCACCCTCGCGGGGGGGGCCACAGATACGCAGTATTTT.

The chain uses TRBV21-1 and TRBJ2-6. TRBV21-1 represents a pseudogene. This CDR3 has 18 residues. DNA of the CDR3: TGTGCCAGCAGCAAAGGATGGGTCGCGAGCTCTGGGGCCAACGTCCTGACTTTC. Amino acid sequence: CASSKGWVASSGANVLTF.